Below are 5 T cell receptor beta chains sequenced from a single sample in a study of T cell responses to AZD1222 COVID-19 vaccine. Clones were sequenced by immunoSEQ multiplex PCR, and TCRdb holds only the in-frame ones, with some missing. This table holds about 150,000 clones, 90% found once. The sequences come from peripheral blood, collected 28 days after the second AZD1222 dose. The receptor set was obtained from an adult who received the AZD1222 COVID-19 vaccine.

V is TRBV9 and J is TRBJ2-5, with 7 bases identical to TRBD2. V dropped 4 bases and J dropped 2; count of bases not matched to a gene: 11. Germline V CDR1 and CDR2: SGDLS, YYNGEE. CDR3 length: 16 amino acids. The CDR3 region is CASSLGVAGRQETQYF. The CDR3 region has the DNA TGTGCCAGCAGCCTGGGGGTAGCGGGTCGTCAAGAGACCCAGTACTTC.

The chain carries TRBV29-1 and TRBJ1-2; 10 nucleotides agree with TRBD1. Germline trimming cut 7 bases from V and 0 bases from J; bases unmatched to any gene: 17. CDR1 is SQVTM, CDR2 ANQGSEA, per germline. This CDR3 region has 18 residues. CDR3 region: CSAPLPGQGNEANYGYTF. The CDR3 DNA sequence: TGCAGCGCCCCCCTCCCGGGACAGGGGAACGAGGCTAACTATGGCTACACCTTC.

This clone was counted a few times. CDR3 coding DNA: TGTGCCAGTCAGATCCGGGGCCTCTATGGCTACACCTTC. Encoded protein: CASQIRGLYGYTF. This sequence joins TRBV19 and TRBJ1-2; possibly TRBD1 for D (5 bases). V gave up 8 bases and J gave up 4 bases, with 14 bases separating them. Germline-derived CDR1 and CDR2 are LNHDA and SQIVND (reference sequence). The CDR3 extends over 13 amino acids.

The chain combines TRBV28 with TRBJ2-2, with D hard to call. The CDR3 has 13 residues. V dropped 2 bases and J dropped 0 bases, with 1 base sitting between them. Germline V gene lookup returns CDR1 MDHEN and CDR2 SYDVKM. The CDR3 DNA sequence: TGTGCCAGCAGTTTAACGAACACCGGGGAGCTGTTTTTT. Protein product: CASSLTNTGELFF. The entire variable domain, with the rest obtained from reference TRBV28 and TRBJ2-2, is as follows: DVKVTQSSRYLVKRTGEKVFLECVQDMDHENMFWYRQDPGLGLRLIYFSYDVKMKEKGDIPEGYSVSREKKERFSLILESASTNQTSMYLCASSLTNTGELFFGEGSRLTVL.

The chain has TRBV12-3 or TRBV12-4 and TRBJ2-1, with TRBD2 identical over 8 bases. This CDR3 contains 11 residues. V lost 7 bases to trimming and J lost 15 bases; unmatched junction nucleotides: 8. The CDR3 loop is CASTPGGARFF. The CDR3 DNA sequence: TGTGCCAGCACTCCGGGGGGGGCGCGGTTCTTC.